A selection of T cell receptor beta chains follows, all from one sample in a study of blood T cell repertoires in COVID-19. The repertoire was sequenced with immunoSEQ multiplex PCR; TCRdb's copy has only in-frame clones and lacks some. The table shows approximately 240,000 clones, with about 80% occurring only once. Sequencing used peripheral blood. The origin of the receptors is a woman under 40 who had recovered from COVID-19. Each CDR3 is given with its conserved first and last residue. Each record gives: D gene, J gene, V gene, clone size, CDR3 protein, CDR3 DNA. A D gene is named only where the DNA matches it firmly. Size values are once, few and many counts, or a class for expanded clones, and some rows have none.

D: TRBD1
J: TRBJ2-2
V: TRBV10-3
size: few
CDR3: CAISGDREGTGELFF
DNA: TGTGCCATCAGTGGGGACAGGGAAGGAACCGGGGAGCTGTTTTTT

D: TRBD1
J: TRBJ2-7
V: TRBV6-5
size: -
CDR3: CASSYSGDRGYEQYF
DNA: TGTGCCAGCAGTTACTCGGGGGACAGGGGCTACGAGCAGTACTTC

D: -
J: TRBJ2-7
V: TRBV12-5
size: once
CDR3: CASGWHASDRDHEQYF
DNA: TGTGCTAGTGGTTGGCACGCTAGCGACCGGGATCACGAGCAGTACTTC

D: TRBD1
J: TRBJ2-7
V: TRBV30
size: -
CDR3: CAWSTGGVNYEQYF
DNA: TGTGCCTGGAGTACAGGGGGCGTAAATTACGAGCAGTACTTC

D: -
J: TRBJ2-1
V: TRBV21-1
size: -
CDR3: CASSKWDRLSYNEQFF
DNA: TGTGCCAGCAGCAAATGGGACAGGCTTAGTTACAATGAGCAGTTCTTC

D: TRBD2
J: TRBJ2-3
V: TRBV28
size: -
CDR3: CASMEGLAVDTQYF
DNA: TGTGCCAGTATGGAGGGACTAGCCGTAGATACGCAGTATTTT

D: TRBD1
J: TRBJ2-7
V: TRBV5-1
size: -
CDR3: CASSPSGTGYYEQYF
DNA: TGCGCCAGCAGCCCGTCCGGGACAGGGTACTACGAGCAGTACTTC

D: TRBD2
J: TRBJ2-1
V: TRBV5-1
size: -
CDR3: CASSGSSSGTVGEQFF
DNA: TGCGCCAGCAGCGGATCGTCTAGCGGGACAGTTGGAGAGCAGTTCTTC

D: TRBD1
J: TRBJ2-6
V: TRBV9
size: -
CDR3: CASSGQGPTNVLTF
DNA: TGTGCCAGCAGCGGACAGGGACCAACCAACGTCCTGACTTTC

D: -
J: TRBJ2-2
V: TRBV9
size: -
CDR3: CASSAQTGELFF
DNA: TGTGCCAGCAGCGCCCAAACCGGGGAGCTGTTTTTT

D: -
J: TRBJ2-7
V: TRBV6-6
size: -
CDR3: CAAVGSSYEQYF
DNA: TGTGCCGCCGTCGGGTCCTCCTACGAGCAGTACTTC

D: TRBD2
J: TRBJ2-1
V: TRBV2
size: -
CDR3: CASRQLAGETYNEQFF
DNA: TGTGCCAGCAGGCAACTAGCGGGGGAAACCTACAATGAGCAGTTCTTC

D: TRBD2
J: TRBJ2-1
V: TRBV19
size: -
CDR3: CASSSPREGFGEQFF
DNA: TGTGCCAGTAGCTCCCCGCGGGAGGGCTTCGGTGAGCAGTTCTTC

D: TRBD2
J: TRBJ2-5
V: TRBV9
size: -
CDR3: CASSAGLAGGTQYF
DNA: TGTGCCAGCAGCGCGGGACTAGCGGGGGGGACCCAGTACTTC

D: TRBD2
J: TRBJ2-7
V: TRBV12-3/TRBV12-4
size: -
CDR3: CASSSSGTSGKIF
DNA: TGTGCCAGCAGTTCCTCCGGGACTAGCGGGAAGATTTTC

D: -
J: TRBJ2-5
V: TRBV28
size: -
CDR3: CASSLFSLETQYF
DNA: TGTGCCAGCAGTTTGTTCAGTTTAGAGACCCAGTACTTC

D: -
J: TRBJ2-1
V: TRBV7-6
size: -
CDR3: CASSVRTSSYNEQFF
DNA: TGTGCCAGCAGTGTTCGAACGAGCTCCTACAATGAGCAGTTCTTC

D: -
J: TRBJ2-6
V: TRBV13
size: -
CDR3: CASSLGRGANVLTF
DNA: TGTGCCAGCAGCTTAGGGCGTGGGGCCAACGTCCTGACTTTC

D: TRBD1
J: TRBJ1-5
V: TRBV9
size: -
CDR3: CASSSGQGAKPQHF
DNA: TGTGCCAGCAGCTCGGGACAGGGCGCCAAGCCCCAGCATTTT

D: TRBD1
J: TRBJ1-4
V: TRBV11-2
size: -
CDR3: CASSSDRGLAEKLFF
DNA: TGTGCCAGCAGCTCAGACAGGGGGTTAGCTGAAAAACTGTTTTTT

D: TRBD1
J: TRBJ2-7
V: TRBV19
size: -
CDR3: CASSPGTGTYEQYF
DNA: TGTGCCAGTAGTCCCGGGACAGGAACCTACGAGCAGTACTTC

D: TRBD1
J: TRBJ1-2
V: TRBV14
size: -
CDR3: CASSPPFRTGTNYGYTF
DNA: TGTGCCAGCAGCCCGCCCTTCCGGACAGGCACCAACTATGGCTACACCTTC

D: TRBD1
J: TRBJ2-3
V: TRBV9
size: -
CDR3: CASSFRDRETDTQYF
DNA: TGTGCCAGCAGCTTCCGGGACAGGGAAACAGATACGCAGTATTTT

D: TRBD2
J: TRBJ2-7
V: TRBV7-2
size: -
CDR3: CASSQRGTSGSYYEQYF
DNA: TGTGCCAGCAGCCAACGGGGAACTAGCGGGAGTTACTACGAGCAGTACTTC

D: TRBD2
J: TRBJ2-3
V: TRBV28
size: -
CDR3: CASSWGLASSTDTQYF
DNA: TGTGCCAGCAGTTGGGGACTAGCGTCAAGCACAGATACGCAGTATTTT

D: TRBD2
J: TRBJ2-5
V: TRBV24-1
size: -
CDR3: CATSDLTSGLDGTQYF
DNA: TGTGCCACCAGTGACCTTACTAGCGGCCTCGACGGGACCCAGTACTTC

D: TRBD2
J: TRBJ2-1
V: TRBV10-3
size: -
CDR3: CAISDSGLAGYNEQFF
DNA: TGTGCCATCAGTGATTCCGGACTAGCGGGGTACAATGAGCAGTTCTTC

D: TRBD2
J: TRBJ2-7
V: TRBV14
size: -
CDR3: CASSLGLANEQYF
DNA: TGTGCCAGCAGCCTTGGACTAGCAAACGAGCAGTACTTC

D: -
J: TRBJ2-6
V: TRBV30
size: once
CDR3: CAWRVPGVGSGANVLTF
DNA: TGTGCCTGGAGGGTACCGGGAGTCGGCTCTGGGGCCAACGTCCTGACTTTC

D: TRBD1
J: TRBJ1-1
V: TRBV27
size: -
CDR3: CASAFDRDSEAFF
DNA: TGTGCCAGCGCCTTTGACAGGGACTCTGAAGCTTTCTTT

D: -
J: TRBJ1-2
V: TRBV19
size: -
CDR3: CATYGAGAILYGYTF
DNA: TGTGCCACCTACGGGGCAGGGGCCATTCTCTATGGCTACACCTTC

D: TRBD2
J: TRBJ2-1
V: TRBV27
size: -
CDR3: CASSLWTSGSGNEQFF
DNA: TGTGCCAGCAGTTTATGGACTAGCGGGAGTGGAAATGAGCAGTTCTTC

D: TRBD1
J: TRBJ2-1
V: TRBV27
size: -
CDR3: CASSLIPGQYNEQFF
DNA: TGTGCCAGCAGTTTAATACCGGGACAGTACAATGAGCAGTTCTTC

D: -
J: TRBJ2-3
V: TRBV5-1
size: -
CDR3: CASGGRSRDTQYF
DNA: TGCGCCAGCGGGGGGAGGTCGCGAGATACGCAGTATTTT

D: -
J: TRBJ1-3
V: TRBV9
size: -
CDR3: CASSSSPVSGNTIYF
DNA: TGTGCCAGCAGCTCCTCCCCAGTCTCTGGAAACACCATATATTTT